This TCR beta chain was obtained from a study of CD8 T cells in ankylosing spondylitis. Study conclusions and caveats: Ankylosing spondylitis blood appeared to be characterized by a TCR beta motif of about 8 highly homologous variants. In peripheral blood, disease-linked CD8+ clones occurred at relatively low frequencies.

This clonotype was seen more than once but under ten times. Its antigen is not known. By quantitative 5'-RACE with molecular barcodes, the TCR beta libraries were made. TCRdb fed the 5' RACE reads into MiXCR, producing one record per CDR3 protein. The sample contains approximately 300,000 distinct CDR3 sequences, approximately 20% of which appear only once. Sample: blood, either unsorted or a sorted T cell fraction (not recorded which). The source of this sequence is a male donor with ankylosing spondylitis or in good health (not recorded which).

CDR3 nucleotide sequence: TGTGCCAGCAGCATTGACAGGATCTATGGCTACACCTTC. This translates into CASSIDRIYGYTF. The rearrangement links TRBV12-3 or TRBV12-4 to TRBJ1-2; D might be TRBD1 (6 bases). The ends were cut back, 6 bases at V and 4 bases at J, with 12 bases in the middle. The CDR3 is made up of 13 amino acids.